Presented here are 11 T cell receptor beta chains from one specimen sequenced in a study of blood T cell repertoires in COVID-19. Profiling relied on immunoSEQ multiplex PCR, and the TCRdb table lists in-frame clones only, not all of them. The sample carries 250,000 to 350,000 clones, 88% recorded once. Sequencing was done on a sample of peripheral blood. The origin of the receptors is a woman in her thirties with COVID-19, enrolled during active disease.

The genes are TRBV12-3 or TRBV12-4 and TRBJ2-7; D gene ambiguous. The CDR3 is made up of 11 amino acids. V dropped 5 bases and J dropped 4 bases, with 6 bases sitting between them. CDR3: CASSQAYEQYF. DNA of the CDR3: TGTGCCAGCAGTCAAGCTTACGAGCAGTACTTC.

The chain joins TRBV9 to TRBJ2-7; D perhaps matches TRBD2 (5 bases). V was cut by 0 bases and J by 2 bases, with 12 bases left in between. Germline CDR1 and CDR2: SGDLS and YYNGEE. The CDR3 runs to 15 residues. The CDR3 sequence is CASSVAVDSAYEQYF. CDR3 DNA sequence: TGTGCCAGCAGCGTAGCTGTGGACTCAGCCTACGAGCAGTACTTC.

This clone has only one observation. The chain couples TRBV6-5 to TRBJ1-2; no clear D gene. This CDR3 comprises 13 residues. CDR1 and CDR2 from the germline V gene are MNHEY and SVGAGI. V lost 2 bases, J lost 4 bases, and 8 bases lay in between. The CDR3 protein is CASSYMHGYGYTF. The CDR3, as DNA: TGTGCCAGCAGTTACATGCACGGCTATGGCTACACCTTC.

The chain links TRBV11-3 to TRBJ2-5; no clear D. This CDR3 is 14 amino acids long. The germline CDR1 and CDR2 sequences are SGHNT and YENEEA. Trimming removed 1 base from V and 1 base from J, with 7 bases in between. The CDR3 reads CASSLGPIQETQYF. CDR3 coding DNA: TGTGCCAGCAGCTTAGGGCCGATCCAAGAGACCCAGTACTTC.

The chain employs TRBV3-1 (or the pseudogene TRBV3-2) and TRBJ2-7, with 9 bases fitting TRBD2. This CDR3 region has 15 residues. The V gene's germline CDR1 is LGHDT and CDR2 YNNKEL (reference sequence). V was pared by 4 bases and J by 2 bases, with 6 bases of the junction left unmatched. The CDR3 is CASSLVAGAPYEQYF. The CDR3 bases are TGTGCCAGCAGCCTCGTAGCGGGAGCCCCCTACGAGCAGTACTTC.

This clone has only a few counts. The rearrangement links TRBV2 to TRBJ2-2; tentative D call: TRBD2 (6 bases). The CDR3 contains 14 residues. In germline, CDR1 is SNHLY, CDR2 FYNNEI. Trimming pared 7 bases from V and 1 base from J, leaving 10 bases between. CDR3 loop: CASKVAVNTGELFF. The CDR3 DNA reads TGTGCCAGCAAAGTAGCGGTGAACACCGGGGAGCTGTTTTTT.

The J gene is TRBJ2-5, the V gene TRBV19, with 8 bases identical to TRBD1. Germline lookup yields CDR1 LNHDA and CDR2 SQIVND (reference sequence). The CDR3 runs 15 residues. J was trimmed by 4 bases and V by 5 bases; bases with no gene match: 9. The CDR3 DNA reads as TGTGCCAGTAGTTCCAGGACAGGGTATTTAGAGACCCAGTACTTC. This gives the protein CASSSRTGYLETQYF.

In its sample, this clone was seen a few times. CDR3 in amino acids: CASSLTSGGLWEQYF. In DNA form, the CDR3 reads TGTGCCAGCAGCCTAACTAGCGGGGGACTTTGGGAGCAGTACTTC. V usage is TRBV7-9 and J usage is TRBJ2-7; 11 bases are a match to TRBD2. The CDR3 is 15 amino acids. Per germline, CDR1 SEHNR and CDR2 FQNEAQ (reference sequence). V was pared by 5 bases and J by 7 bases, with 10 bases of the junction left unmatched.

This chain links TRBV19 with TRBJ2-1, with 8 bases identical to TRBD1. V lost 8 bases to trimming and J lost 8 bases; unmatched junction nucleotides: 8. The CDR3 spans 13 residues. Germline CDR1 is LNHDA and CDR2 is SQIVND (reference sequence). CDR3: CASGPTGADEQFF. In nucleotides, the CDR3 is TGTGCCAGTGGCCCGACAGGGGCCGATGAGCAGTTCTTC.

The rearrangement links TRBV5-6 to TRBJ2-3, with 7 positions matching TRBD1. This CDR3 comprises 15 residues. Germline CDR1 and CDR2: SGHDT and YYEEEE. The V segment lost 3 bases and the J segment 0 bases; nucleotides outside the gene matches: 4. The DNA of the CDR3 is TGTGCCAGCAGCTGGGGACAGTCTAGCACAGATACGCAGTATTTT. Translation: CASSWGQSSTDTQYF.

Notes on this clone: Mismatch with germline at one junction end may stem from a read error. The gene calls are TRBV7-9 and TRBJ2-2; 11 nucleotides agree with TRBD2. Looked up from germline, CDR1 is SEHNR and CDR2 is FQNEAQ (reference sequence). The CDR3 length is 16 residues. The CDR3 loop is CASSNSGRAKTGELFF. As DNA, the CDR3 is TGTGCCAGCAGTAATAGCGGGAGGGCGAAGACCGGGGAGCTGTTTTTT.